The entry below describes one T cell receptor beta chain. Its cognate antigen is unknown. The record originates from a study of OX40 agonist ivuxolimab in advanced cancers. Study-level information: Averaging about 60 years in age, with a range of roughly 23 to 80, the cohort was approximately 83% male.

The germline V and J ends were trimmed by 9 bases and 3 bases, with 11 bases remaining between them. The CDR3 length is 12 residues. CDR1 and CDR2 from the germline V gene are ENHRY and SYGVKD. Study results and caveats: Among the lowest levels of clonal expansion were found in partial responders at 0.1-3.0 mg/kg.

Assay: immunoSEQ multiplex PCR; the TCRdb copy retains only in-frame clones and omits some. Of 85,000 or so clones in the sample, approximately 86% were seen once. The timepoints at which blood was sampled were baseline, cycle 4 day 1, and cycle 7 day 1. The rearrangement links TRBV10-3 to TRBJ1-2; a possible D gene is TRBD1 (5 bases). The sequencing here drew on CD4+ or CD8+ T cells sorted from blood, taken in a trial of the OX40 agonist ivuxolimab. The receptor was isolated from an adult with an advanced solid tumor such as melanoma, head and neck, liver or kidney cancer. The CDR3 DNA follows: TGTGCCATTATGGGGGTGGACTATGGCTACACCTTC. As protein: CAIMGVDYGYTF.